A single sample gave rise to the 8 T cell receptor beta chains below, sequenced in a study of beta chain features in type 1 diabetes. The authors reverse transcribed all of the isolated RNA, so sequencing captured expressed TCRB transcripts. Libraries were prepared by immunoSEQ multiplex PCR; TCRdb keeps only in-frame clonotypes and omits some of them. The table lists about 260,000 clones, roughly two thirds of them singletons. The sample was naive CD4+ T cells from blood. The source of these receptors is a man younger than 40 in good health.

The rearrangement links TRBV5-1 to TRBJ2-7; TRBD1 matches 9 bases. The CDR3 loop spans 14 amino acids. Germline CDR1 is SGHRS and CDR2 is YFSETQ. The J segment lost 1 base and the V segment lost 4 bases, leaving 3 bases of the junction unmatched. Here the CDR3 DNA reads TGCGCCAGCAGCAAGACAGGGGGTTCCTACGAGCAGTACTTC. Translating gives CASSKTGGSYEQYF.

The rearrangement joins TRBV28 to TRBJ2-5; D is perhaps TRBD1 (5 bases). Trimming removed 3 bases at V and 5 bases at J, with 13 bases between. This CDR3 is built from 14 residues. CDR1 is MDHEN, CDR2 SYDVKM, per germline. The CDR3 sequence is CASSFPGIGETQYF. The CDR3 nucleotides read TGTGCCAGCAGTTTTCCAGGGATAGGGGAGACCCAGTACTTC.

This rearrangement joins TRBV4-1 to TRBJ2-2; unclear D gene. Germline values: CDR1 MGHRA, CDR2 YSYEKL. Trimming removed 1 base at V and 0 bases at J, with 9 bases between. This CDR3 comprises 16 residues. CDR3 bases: TGCGCCAGCAGCCAAGCGGGCCCGCCGAACACCGGGGAGCTGTTTTTT. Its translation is CASSQAGPPNTGELFF.

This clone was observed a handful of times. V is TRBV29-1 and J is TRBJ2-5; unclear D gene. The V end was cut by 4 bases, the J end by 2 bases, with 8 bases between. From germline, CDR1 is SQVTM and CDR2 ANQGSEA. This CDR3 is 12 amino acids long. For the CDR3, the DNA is TGCAGCGTTGTAAGTTTTCAAGAGACCCAGTACTTC. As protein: CSVVSFQETQYF. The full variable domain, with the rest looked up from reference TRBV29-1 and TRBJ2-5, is SAVISQKPSRDICQRGTSLTIQCQVDSQVTMMFWYRQQPGQSLTLIATANQGSEATYESGFVIDKFPISRPNLTFSTLTVSNMSPEDSSIYLCSVVSFQETQYFGPGTRLLVL.

Written as DNA, the CDR3 is TGTGCCAGCAGCTTACGAGGGAGACATGAGCAGTTCTTC. This sequence encodes CASSLRGRHEQFF. The chain joins TRBV7-2 to TRBJ2-1, with D possibly being TRBD2 (5 bases). The CDR3 is made up of 13 amino acids. Trimming removed 2 bases at V and 8 bases at J, with 10 bases between. The germline CDR1 and CDR2 sequences are SGHTA and FQGNSA.

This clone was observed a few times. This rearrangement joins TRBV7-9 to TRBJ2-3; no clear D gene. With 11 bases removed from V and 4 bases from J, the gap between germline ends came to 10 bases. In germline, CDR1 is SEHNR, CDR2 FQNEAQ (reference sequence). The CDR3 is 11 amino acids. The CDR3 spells CAENSADTQYF. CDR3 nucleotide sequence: TGTGCCGAGAACTCGGCAGATACGCAGTATTTT.

Here the CDR3 DNA reads TGTGCCAGCAGGGATGAGGGCAGCACAGATACGCAGTATTTT. This gives the protein CASRDEGSTDTQYF. This chain uses TRBV28 with TRBJ2-3, with D perhaps matching TRBD2 (5 bases). The V gene's germline CDR1 is MDHEN and CDR2 SYDVKM. The CDR3 is 14 residues long. V gave up 6 bases and J gave up 0 bases, with 10 bases separating them.

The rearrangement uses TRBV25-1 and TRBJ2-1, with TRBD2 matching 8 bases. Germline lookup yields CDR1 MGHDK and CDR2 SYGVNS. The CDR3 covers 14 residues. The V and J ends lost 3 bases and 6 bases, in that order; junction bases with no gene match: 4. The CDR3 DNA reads TGTGCCAGCAGTGATGCTAGCGGGCCCAATGAGCAGTTCTTC. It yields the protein CASSDASGPNEQFF.